The following is a T cell receptor beta chain sequence with its context. Its antigen remains unidentified. The data were taken from a study of shared clonotypes between healthy human individuals. Turning to the study itself: Three CD4 naive, three CD4 memory, two CD8 naive and one CD8 memory plate were used per donor.

Study results and limitations: For naive CD4 cells, approximately 5% of clonotypes were shared across several donors.

The V gene end was trimmed by 10 bases and the J gene end by 7 bases; junction bases not matched to a gene: 18. The CDR3 has 15 amino acids. Germline V CDR1 and CDR2: ENHRY, SYGVKD. Only in-frame clones appear in the TCRdb table, and some are missing; sequencing was by immunoSEQ multiplex PCR. The table shows roughly 1 million clones, with around 82% occurring only once. The source material was memory CD4+ T cells from PBMCs. Subset indicated: CD45RA-negative fraction. This receptor was taken from a man aged 18 to 29 in good health. Some clones in this sample may be carry-over from other donors' samples. The chain is built from TRBV10-3 and TRBJ1-2; TRBD1 matches at 7 bases. Here the CDR3 DNA reads TGTGCCACAACCCCGACGACAGGGCGACTGGGTGGCTACACCTTC. This encodes CATTPTTGRLGGYTF.